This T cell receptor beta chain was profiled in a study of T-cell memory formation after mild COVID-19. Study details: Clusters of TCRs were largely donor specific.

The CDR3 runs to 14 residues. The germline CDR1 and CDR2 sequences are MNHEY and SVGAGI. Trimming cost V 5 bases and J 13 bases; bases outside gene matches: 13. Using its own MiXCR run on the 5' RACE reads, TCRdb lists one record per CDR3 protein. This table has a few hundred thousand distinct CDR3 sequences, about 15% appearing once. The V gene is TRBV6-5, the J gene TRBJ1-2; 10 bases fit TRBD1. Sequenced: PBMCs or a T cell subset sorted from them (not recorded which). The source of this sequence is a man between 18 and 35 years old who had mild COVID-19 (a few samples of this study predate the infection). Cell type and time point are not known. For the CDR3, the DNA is TGTGCCAGCAGTACCTCCGGGACAGGGGATGGCAGCACCTTC. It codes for CASSTSGTGDGSTF.